This is a list of T cell receptor beta chains from one sample in a study of blood T cells in healthy people across ages. TCRdb re-called the 5' RACE reads with MiXCR, one entry per CDR3 protein. The sample yields about 1.5 million distinct CDR3 sequences, 42% seen once. The sample was blood. All receptors derive from a woman aged 18-29 years in good health. The CDR3 runs from the conserved cysteine through the conserved F or W. The D gene is left open where the match is weak. A clone size is listed for some rows: how often the clone was seen (once, few, many), or a class if it is expanded.

V gene	D gene	clone size	J gene	CDR3 protein	CDR3 DNA
TRBV6-5	TRBD2	NA	TRBJ2-5	CASSYSSLAGAQETQYF	TGTGCCAGCAGTTATAGTTCCCTAGCGGGAGCGCAAGAGACCCAGTACTTC
TRBV27	TRBD1	NA	TRBJ1-2	CASMGTGANYGYTF	TGTGCCAGCATGGGGACAGGGGCTAACTATGGCTACACCTTC
TRBV12-3/TRBV12-4	NA	NA	TRBJ2-7	CASSFLSGYEQYF	TGTGCCAGCAGTTTCCTTAGCGGCTACGAGCAGTACTTC
TRBV28	TRBD1	NA	TRBJ2-4	CATKTGGLGKNIQYF	TGTGCCACAAAGACAGGGGGCTTGGGCAAAAACATTCAGTACTTC
TRBV28	NA	NA	TRBJ2-3	CASSAPGLADTQYF	TGTGCCAGCAGTGCGCCCGGGTTGGCAGATACGCAGTATTTT
TRBV9	NA	NA	TRBJ1-2	CASSASGTLYGYTF	TGTGCCAGCAGCGCGTCCGGGACACTATATGGCTACACCTTC
TRBV20-1	NA	once	TRBJ2-5	CSAKRPATGETQYF	TGCAGTGCCAAGCGACCGGCTACGGGGGAGACCCAGTACTTC
TRBV5-1	NA	few	TRBJ2-7	CASSFRSDEQYF	TGCGCCAGCAGCTTCCGTAGTGACGAGCAGTACTTC
TRBV20-1	TRBD1	few	TRBJ1-4	CSARATGNNEKLFF	TGCAGTGCTAGGGCGACAGGGAACAACGAAAAACTGTTTTTT
TRBV27	TRBD1	NA	TRBJ2-1	CASSRDRGWEQFF	TGTGCCAGCAGCCGGGACAGGGGATGGGAGCAGTTCTTC
TRBV12-3/TRBV12-4	TRBD2	few	TRBJ2-1	CASAGAEQFF	TGTGCCAGTGCGGGAGCTGAGCAGTTCTTC
TRBV20-1	NA	few	TRBJ2-1	CSADDFPSEEGEQFF	TGCAGTGCTGACGACTTCCCTAGCGAGGAGGGTGAGCAGTTCTTC
TRBV9	NA	few	TRBJ2-5	CASSPNWGQETQYF	TGTGCCAGCAGCCCAAACTGGGGGCAAGAGACCCAGTACTTC
TRBV10-3	NA	few	TRBJ1-1	CAIRETGAEAFF	TGTGCCATCAGGGAGACAGGAGCTGAAGCTTTCTTT
TRBV6-1	NA	few	TRBJ2-3	CASRDPRRESTDTQYF	TGTGCCAGCAGGGACCCTCGTCGCGAGAGCACAGATACGCAGTATTTT
TRBV2	NA	NA	TRBJ1-2	CANPDTGGFVDYGYTF	TGTGCCAACCCCGACACGGGTGGGTTCGTTGATTATGGCTACACCTTC
TRBV24-1	TRBD1	few	TRBJ2-5	CATSDYGQGSETQYF	TGTGCCACCAGTGATTACGGACAGGGGTCAGAGACCCAGTACTTC
TRBV7-2	TRBD2	NA	TRBJ2-3	CASSLYLREALRSSTDTQYF	TGTGCCAGCAGCTTATACTTACGGGAGGCACTCCGATCTAGCACAGATACGCAGTATTTT
TRBV3-1	NA	few	TRBJ2-1	CASSQGGYYNEQFF	TGTGCCAGCAGCCAAGGGGGCTATTACAATGAGCAGTTCTTC
TRBV20-1	TRBD1	few	TRBJ2-4	CSAEGGTGSDIQYF	TGCAGTGCTGAAGGGGGGACAGGGTCAGACATTCAGTACTTC
TRBV20-1	TRBD2	few	TRBJ2-3	CSARGAGGLAFNTDTQYF	TGCAGTGCTAGAGGGGCGGGGGGTTTAGCCTTTAACACAGATACGCAGTATTTT
TRBV20-1	TRBD2	NA	TRBJ2-7	CSAYGTTIYEQYF	TGCAGTGCATACGGGACTACTATCTACGAGCAGTACTTC
TRBV9	NA	NA	TRBJ1-6	CASSVAHGGASSYNSPLHF	TGTGCCAGCAGCGTAGCTCATGGAGGGGCGAGCTCCTATAATTCACCCCTCCACTTT
TRBV9	NA	NA	TRBJ1-1	CASSVADGGTEAFF	TGTGCCAGCAGCGTAGCAGACGGGGGGACTGAAGCTTTCTTT
TRBV3-1	TRBD2	NA	TRBJ2-1	CASSQAGTSGRYNEQFF	TGTGCCAGCAGCCAAGCCGGGACTAGCGGGAGATACAATGAGCAGTTCTTC
TRBV13	NA	few	TRBJ2-5	CASSEKRSLETQYF	TGTGCCAGCAGCGAGAAGCGGAGCTTAGAGACCCAGTACTTC
TRBV10-3	NA	NA	TRBJ1-2	CAISGHQGYGYTF	TGTGCCATCAGTGGGCACCAGGGCTATGGCTACACCTTC
TRBV12-3/TRBV12-4	NA	few	TRBJ2-7	CASSLGGLREQYF	TGTGCCAGCAGTTTGGGGGGATTGAGAGAGCAGTACTTC
TRBV24-1	TRBD2	once	TRBJ2-3	CATSDRTSGRADTQYF	TGTGCCACCAGTGACAGGACTAGCGGGAGGGCAGATACGCAGTATTTT
TRBV5-6	NA	NA	TRBJ1-1	CASSLVGEGTNTEAFF	TGTGCCAGCAGCTTGGTCGGAGAGGGAACGAACACTGAAGCTTTCTTT
TRBV7-8	TRBD2	once	TRBJ2-5	CASSLAGGIYGTQYF	TGTGCCAGCAGCTTGGCGGGGGGGATTTACGGGACCCAGTACTTC